These T cell receptor beta chains were read from a single sample in a study of blood T cell repertoires in COVID-19. Assay: immunoSEQ multiplex PCR; the TCRdb copy retains only in-frame clones and omits some. The sample gives about 120,000 clones, 75% to 80% of which show up once; 16% is in the top ten. The material sequenced was peripheral blood. These TCRs come from a woman aged 80 or over with active or convalescent COVID-19. The CDR3 runs from the conserved cysteine through the conserved F or W. The listing skips clone size in some rows; elsewhere it reads once, few, many or a size class.

cdr3_aa clone_size v_call
CASSLRREGSEAFF NA TRBV7-2
CASSIKAGGFEQFF NA TRBV19
CASSFIDSPLHF few TRBV6-6
CAISDVVRGSSYEQYF NA TRBV10-3
CASSLKFPGTGDRVSVFF NA TRBV2
CASTGGTGQPTNEKLFF NA TRBV5-1
CASSEGQWGNNEQFF NA TRBV6-1
CASSEALTGTIQPQHF NA TRBV6-1
CASSQDVRGRCMVQETQYF NA TRBV3-1/TRBV3-2
CASSYTGLADYNEQFF NA TRBV7-3
CATSETTGITGELFF NA TRBV24-1
CASSSGTSITTQYF NA TRBV7-3
CATSRELLEVKFF NA TRBV15
CASKAREGVNEQFF NA TRBV2
CASSLYLGGSTNEQFF NA TRBV5-1
CASTAGQENTEAFF NA TRBV5-1
CSVTRDRASQETQYF NA TRBV29-1
CASSPLSATYNEQFF NA TRBV18
CASSEVTSKNEQFF NA TRBV6-1
CASSDGLAGRDTQYF once TRBV6-1
CASSELAGVGEQYF NA TRBV7-3
CASSPQGLTGELFF NA TRBV18
CASSALRTRVASTDTQYF NA TRBV2
CASSHPLPLNTEAFF once TRBV4-1
CSVEGGQASRGDGYTF NA TRBV29-1
CASSSPNTPGRGPNSPLHF once TRBV9
CAWSPGQGLNEKLFF once TRBV30
CASSVMDRNTEAFF NA TRBV9
CASSAPQLVATQYF NA TRBV5-4
CASSSLRGQPQHF NA TRBV6-4
CASSFTGLSSGGYTF NA TRBV7-2
CASSEFAGSPTEAFF NA TRBV2
CASSLAANRAYGYTF NA TRBV7-8
CATKGGLGQPQHF NA TRBV2
CATSMAGDSSYNEQFF NA TRBV5-1
CASSAGTQGNTIYF few TRBV5-1
CASSSQLAGLYEQYF NA TRBV19
CASSSTNRRDTEAFF NA TRBV25-1
CASSLSLLGQGQTKNIQYF NA TRBV18
CASSVDSTYGYTF once TRBV18
CASSSSDYYGYTF NA TRBV12-3/TRBV12-4
CASSRDRRNSPLHF NA TRBV4-3
CASSQNSASYEQYF few TRBV19
CASSLGLAAAYEQYF NA TRBV7-2
CASSLGQGVADTQYF NA TRBV11-2
CASSPPGGQIGGNTIYF NA TRBV7-9
CAISESVGTDTQYF NA TRBV10-3
CASSIPAGEQFF NA TRBV19
CASSLAGTMNTEAFF few TRBV7-2
CASSAGREWDTDTQYF NA TRBV2